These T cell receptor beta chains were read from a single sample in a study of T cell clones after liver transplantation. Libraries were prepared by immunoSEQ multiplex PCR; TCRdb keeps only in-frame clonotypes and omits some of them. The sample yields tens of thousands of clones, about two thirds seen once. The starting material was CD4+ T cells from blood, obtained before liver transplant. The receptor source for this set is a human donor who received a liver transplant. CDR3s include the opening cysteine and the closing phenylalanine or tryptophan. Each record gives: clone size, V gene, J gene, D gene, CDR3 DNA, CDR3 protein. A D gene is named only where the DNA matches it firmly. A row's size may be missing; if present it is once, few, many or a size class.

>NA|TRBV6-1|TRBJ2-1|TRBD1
TGTGCCAGCAGTCGACAGGGTGGCTACAATGAGCAGTTCTTC
CASSRQGGYNEQFF
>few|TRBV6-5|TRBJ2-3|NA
TGTGCCAGCAGTTCGGAGGGGGCAGGAGGGAAAGATACGCAGTATTTT
CASSSEGAGGKDTQYF
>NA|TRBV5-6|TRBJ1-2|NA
TGTGCCAGCAGCTTCCAGGGGCAAGGTGGCTACACCTTC
CASSFQGQGGYTF
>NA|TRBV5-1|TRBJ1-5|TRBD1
TGCGCCAGCAGCACAGGACAGGGCGATCAGCCCCAGCATTTT
CASSTGQGDQPQHF
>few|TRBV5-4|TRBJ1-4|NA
TGTGCCAGCAGCTTGGGACAGTATGCAACTAATGAAAAACTGTTTTTT
CASSLGQYATNEKLFF
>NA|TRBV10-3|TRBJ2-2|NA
TGTGCCATAGGGGCGGAACGGACCGGGGAGCTGTTTTTT
CAIGAERTGELFF
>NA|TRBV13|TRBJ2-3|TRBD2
TGTGCCAGCAGCTTAGGCGGCCGGGGGGTCACAGATACGCAGTATTTT
CASSLGGRGVTDTQYF
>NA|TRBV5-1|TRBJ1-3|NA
TGCGCCAGCAGCTTGGCGGGGGGCGGATTTACTGGAAACACCATATATTTT
CASSLAGGGFTGNTIYF
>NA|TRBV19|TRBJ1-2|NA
TGTGCCAGTACTCTGGGACAAGTTAACTATGGCTACACCTTC
CASTLGQVNYGYTF
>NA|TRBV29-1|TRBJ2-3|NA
TGCAGCGCCCGGGGGGCTTCGATCACAGATACGCAGTATTTT
CSARGASITDTQYF
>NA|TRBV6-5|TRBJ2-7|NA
TGTGCCAGCAGTTACGCAGGCACCTACGAGCAGTACTTC
CASSYAGTYEQYF
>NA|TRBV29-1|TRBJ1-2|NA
TGCAGCGTTGAGGTGGGCGGGGGCTACACCTTC
CSVEVGGGYTF
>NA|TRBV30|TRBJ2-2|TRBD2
TGTGCCTGGAAACCTAGCGGGGGGGACGGGGAGCTGTTTTTT
CAWKPSGGDGELFF
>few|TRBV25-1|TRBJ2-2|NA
TGTGCCAGCAGTGACGGTTCAGGCACCGGGGAGCTGTTTTTT
CASSDGSGTGELFF
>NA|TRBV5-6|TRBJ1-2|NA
TGTGCCAGCAGCTTGGAGGGGGTAAGCTACACCTTC
CASSLEGVSYTF
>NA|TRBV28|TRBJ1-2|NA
TGTGCCAGCAGCCTCCACGGACAGACATATGGCTACACCTTC
CASSLHGQTYGYTF
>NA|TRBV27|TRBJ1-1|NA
TGTGCCAGCAGTTTATATGAGAATCCGAACACTGAAGCTTTCTTT
CASSLYENPNTEAFF
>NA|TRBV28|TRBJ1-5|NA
TGTGCCAGCAGTTTAAAGGGAGGGGCGAGCAATCAGCCCCAGCATTTT
CASSLKGGASNQPQHF
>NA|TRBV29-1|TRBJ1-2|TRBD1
TGCAGCGTTCCCTCACAGGGGGAATTGGACTACACCTTC
CSVPSQGELDYTF
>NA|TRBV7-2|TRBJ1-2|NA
TGTGCCAGCAGCTTAGGTGGGCTTGGCTACACCTTC
CASSLGGLGYTF
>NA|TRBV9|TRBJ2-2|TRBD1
TGTGCCAGCAGCAAGGGGACAGGGCTAAACACCGGGGAGCTGTTTTTT
CASSKGTGLNTGELFF
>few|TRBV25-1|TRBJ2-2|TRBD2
TGTGCCAGCAGTTCAGGGAGGGAGGTCTTCGGGGAGCTGTTTTTT
CASSSGREVFGELFF
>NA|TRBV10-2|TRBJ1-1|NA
TGCGCCAGCAGCGAATTACTCATGAACACTGAAGCTTTCTTT
CASSELLMNTEAFF
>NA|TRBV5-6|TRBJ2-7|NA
TGTGCCAGCAGCTTGGGGAGGAAAGACGAGCAGTACTTC
CASSLGRKDEQYF
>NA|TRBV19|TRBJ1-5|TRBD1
TGTGCCAGTACCCTCCGGGACAGGGGGCAGAGCAATCAGCCCCAGCATTTT
CASTLRDRGQSNQPQHF
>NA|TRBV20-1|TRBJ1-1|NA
TGCAGTTGTTACAGGGCAGGGGAAGCTTTCTTT
CSCYRAGEAFF
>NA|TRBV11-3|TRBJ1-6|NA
TGTGCCAGCAGCTTAGATGCGAATTCACCCCTCCACTTT
CASSLDANSPLHF
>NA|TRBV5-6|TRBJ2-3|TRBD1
TGTGCCAGCAGCTCCGGGACAGGGACCACAGATACGCAGTATTTT
CASSSGTGTTDTQYF
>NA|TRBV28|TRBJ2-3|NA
TGTGCCAGCAGTTTAGACTTGAATACGCAGTATTTT
CASSLDLNTQYF
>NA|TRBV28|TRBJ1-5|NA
TGTGCCAGCAGTTTAAGGAGAGGCTCCAATCAGCCCCAGCATTTT
CASSLRRGSNQPQHF
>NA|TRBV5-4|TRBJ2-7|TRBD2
TGTGCCAGCAGCTTGGCCGGGACTAGCGGGGTGAGGGAGCAGTACTTC
CASSLAGTSGVREQYF
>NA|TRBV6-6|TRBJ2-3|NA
TGTGCCAGCAGTTACCCTATTACAGGTGACACAGATACGCAGTATTTT
CASSYPITGDTDTQYF
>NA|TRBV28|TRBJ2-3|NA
TGTGCCAGCAGTTTACCGCAGGGCACAGATACGCAGTATTTT
CASSLPQGTDTQYF
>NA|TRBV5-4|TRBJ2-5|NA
TGTGCCAGCAGCTACCGACAGGACCAAGAGACCCAGTACTTC
CASSYRQDQETQYF
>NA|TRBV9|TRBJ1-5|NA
TGTGCCAGCAGCGTAGCGCCAGGCGGGAATCAGCCCCAGCATTTT
CASSVAPGGNQPQHF
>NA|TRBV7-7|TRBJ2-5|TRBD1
TGTGCTAGCAGCTTAGGGACAGGGGAGACCCAGTACTTC
CASSLGTGETQYF
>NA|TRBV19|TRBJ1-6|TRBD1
TGTGCCAGTAGTATCAACAGGGGCCCAAATTCACCCCTCCACTTT
CASSINRGPNSPLHF
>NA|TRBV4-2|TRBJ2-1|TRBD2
TGTGCCAGCAGCCGCATGACTAGCGGGGGTACCAACAATGAGCAGTTCTTC
CASSRMTSGGTNNEQFF
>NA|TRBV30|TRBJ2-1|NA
TGTGCCTGGAGTCCCCGCGGAGGGAGGTACAATGAGCAGTTCTTC
CAWSPRGGRYNEQFF